This T cell receptor (beta chain) was retrieved from a study of human T cells and chemical hapten exposure. In the study overall: Upper back patch tests used 0.01% DPC, scored after 6 days. Study results and limitations: Following DPC sensitization, TCRs present above 1 in 1000 frequency showed no change.

Time point noted: patch test 1, 2 weeks after DPC sensitization. Noted treatment: therapeutic diphenylcyclopropenone sensitization with weekly scalp DPC. As regards this clonotype: No antigen is known for it. A much larger clone lies one base from this, so it may be a read error.

The CDR3 is 16 amino acids. V lost 6 bases, J lost 4 bases, and 20 bases lay in between. TCRdb analysed the RACE reads with MiXCR anew, one entry per CDR3 protein. The data show some 400,000 distinct CDR3 sequences, with 4.8% seen just once and under 3% held by the top ten. This TCR was recovered from a woman aged 45-65 years with alopecia areata. Some clones in this sample may be carry-over from other donors' samples. The rearrangement joins TRBV12-3 or TRBV12-4 to TRBJ2-3; D is unresolved. Sequencing used whole blood, obtained in connection with sensitization to the hapten diphenylcyclopropenone (DPC). The CDR3 DNA is TGTGCCAGCAGCTCCTATAGGGATAGCTTGGCAGATACGCAGTATTTT. It codes for CASSSYRDSLADTQYF.